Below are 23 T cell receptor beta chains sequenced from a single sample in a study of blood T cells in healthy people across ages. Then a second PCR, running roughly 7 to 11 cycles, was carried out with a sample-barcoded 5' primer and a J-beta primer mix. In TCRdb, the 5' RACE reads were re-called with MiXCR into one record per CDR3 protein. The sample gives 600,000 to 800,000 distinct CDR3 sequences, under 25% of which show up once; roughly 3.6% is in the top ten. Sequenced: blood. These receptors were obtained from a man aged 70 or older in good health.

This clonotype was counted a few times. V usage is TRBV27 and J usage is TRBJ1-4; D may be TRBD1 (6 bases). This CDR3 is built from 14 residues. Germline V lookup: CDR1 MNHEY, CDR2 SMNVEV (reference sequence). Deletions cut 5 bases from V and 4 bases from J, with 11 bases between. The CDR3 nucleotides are TGTGCCAGCAGTCTCTGGGGGCATAATGAAAAACTGTTTTTT. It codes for CASSLWGHNEKLFF.

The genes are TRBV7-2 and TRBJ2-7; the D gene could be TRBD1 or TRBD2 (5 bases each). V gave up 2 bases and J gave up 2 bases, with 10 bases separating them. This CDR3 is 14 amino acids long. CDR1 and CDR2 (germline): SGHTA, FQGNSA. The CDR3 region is CASSLSQGAYEQYF. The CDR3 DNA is TGTGCCAGCAGCTTAAGCCAGGGAGCCTACGAGCAGTACTTC.

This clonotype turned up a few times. The chain's CDR3 is CASSSTGTSSSGELFF. The CDR3 coding sequence is TGTGCCAGCAGTTCAACCGGGACGAGTAGTTCCGGGGAGCTGTTTTTT. The rearrangement links TRBV12-3 or TRBV12-4 to TRBJ2-2; D could derive from TRBD1 or TRBD2 (5 bases each). Trimming stripped 4 bases from V and 6 bases from J, with 18 bases between. This CDR3 is built from 16 residues.

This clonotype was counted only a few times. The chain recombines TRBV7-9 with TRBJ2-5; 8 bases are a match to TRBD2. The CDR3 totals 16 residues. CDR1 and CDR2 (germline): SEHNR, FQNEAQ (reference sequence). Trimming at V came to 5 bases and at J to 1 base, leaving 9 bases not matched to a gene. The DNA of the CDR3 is TGTGCCAGCAGCCTCTGGGCGGGAGGAATCCAAGAGACCCAGTACTTC. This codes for CASSLWAGGIQETQYF.

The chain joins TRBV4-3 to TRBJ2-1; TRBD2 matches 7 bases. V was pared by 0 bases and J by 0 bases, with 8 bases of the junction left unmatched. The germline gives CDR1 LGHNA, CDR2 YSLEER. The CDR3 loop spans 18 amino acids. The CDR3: CASSQDSSGVSSYNEQFF. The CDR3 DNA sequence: TGCGCCAGCAGCCAAGATTCCAGCGGGGTGAGCTCCTACAATGAGCAGTTCTTC.

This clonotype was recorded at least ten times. The CDR3 spells CASSLRDTQYF. The CDR3 DNA is TGTGCCAGCAGCCTGAGGGATACGCAGTATTTT. The chain has TRBV12-3 or TRBV12-4 and TRBJ2-3; D unclear. The CDR3 totals 11 residues. Trimming pared 6 bases from V and 6 bases from J, leaving 7 bases between.

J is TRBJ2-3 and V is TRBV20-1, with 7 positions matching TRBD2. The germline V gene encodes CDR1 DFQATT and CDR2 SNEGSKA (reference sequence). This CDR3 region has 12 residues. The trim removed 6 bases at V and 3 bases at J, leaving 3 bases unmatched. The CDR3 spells CSAGGRTDTQYF. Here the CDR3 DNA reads TGCAGTGCCGGGGGGAGGACAGATACGCAGTATTTT.

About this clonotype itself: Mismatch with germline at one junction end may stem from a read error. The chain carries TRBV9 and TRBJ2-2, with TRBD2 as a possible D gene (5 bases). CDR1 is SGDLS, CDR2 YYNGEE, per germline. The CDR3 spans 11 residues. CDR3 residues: CASTTVGEPFF. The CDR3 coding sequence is TGTGCCAGCACCACGGTCGGGGAGCCGTTTTTT.

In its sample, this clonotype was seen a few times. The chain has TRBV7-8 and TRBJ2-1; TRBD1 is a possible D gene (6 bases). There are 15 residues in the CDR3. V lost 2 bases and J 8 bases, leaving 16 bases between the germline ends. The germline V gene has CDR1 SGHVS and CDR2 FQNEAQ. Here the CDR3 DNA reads TGTGCCAGCAGCTTATCCAGGGGAATATACGATGAGCAGTTCTTC. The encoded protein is CASSLSRGIYDEQFF.

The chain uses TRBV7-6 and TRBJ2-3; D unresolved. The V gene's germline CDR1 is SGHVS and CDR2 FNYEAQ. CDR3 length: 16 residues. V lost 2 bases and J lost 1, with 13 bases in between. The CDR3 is CASSLLVGLRTDTQYF. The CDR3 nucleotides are TGTGCCAGCAGCTTACTTGTTGGTCTTCGCACAGATACGCAGTATTTT. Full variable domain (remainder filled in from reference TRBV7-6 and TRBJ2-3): GAGVSQSPRYKVTKRGQDVALRCDPISGHVSLYWYRQALGQGPEFLTYFNYEAQQDKSGLPNDRFSAERPEGSISTLTIQRTEQRDSAMYRCASSLLVGLRTDTQYFGPGTRLTVL.

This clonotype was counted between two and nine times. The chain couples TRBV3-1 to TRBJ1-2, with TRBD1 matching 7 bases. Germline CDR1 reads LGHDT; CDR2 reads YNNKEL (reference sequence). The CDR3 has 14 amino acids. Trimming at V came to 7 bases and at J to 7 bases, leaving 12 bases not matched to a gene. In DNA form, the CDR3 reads TGTGCCAGCACCTATCAAGCAGGGGGTAGTGGCTACACCTTC. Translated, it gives CASTYQAGGSGYTF. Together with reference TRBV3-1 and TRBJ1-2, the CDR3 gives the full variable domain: DTAVSQTPKYLVTQMGNDKSIKCEQNLGHDTMYWYKQDSKKFLKIMFSYNNKELIINETVPNRFSPKSPDKAHLNLHINSLELGDSAVYFCASTYQAGGSGYTFGSGTRLTVV.

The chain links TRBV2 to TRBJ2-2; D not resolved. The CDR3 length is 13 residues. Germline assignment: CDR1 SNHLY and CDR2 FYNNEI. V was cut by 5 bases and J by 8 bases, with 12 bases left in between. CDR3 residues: CASSLDGMGELFF. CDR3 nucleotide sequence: TGTGCCAGCAGTCTGGACGGAATGGGGGAGCTGTTTTTT.

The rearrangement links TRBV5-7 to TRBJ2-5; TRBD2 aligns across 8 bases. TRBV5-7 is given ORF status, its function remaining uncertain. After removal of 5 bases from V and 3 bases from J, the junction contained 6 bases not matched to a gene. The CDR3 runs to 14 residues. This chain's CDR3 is CASSHSGVKETQYF. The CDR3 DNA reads TGTGCCAGCAGTCATAGCGGGGTCAAAGAGACCCAGTACTTC.

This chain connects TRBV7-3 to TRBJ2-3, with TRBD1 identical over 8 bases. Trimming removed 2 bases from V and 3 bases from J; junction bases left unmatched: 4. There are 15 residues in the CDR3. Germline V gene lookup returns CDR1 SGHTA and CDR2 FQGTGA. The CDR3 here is CASSLLGQATDTQYF. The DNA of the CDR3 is TGTGCCAGCAGCTTACTGGGACAGGCAACAGATACGCAGTATTTT.

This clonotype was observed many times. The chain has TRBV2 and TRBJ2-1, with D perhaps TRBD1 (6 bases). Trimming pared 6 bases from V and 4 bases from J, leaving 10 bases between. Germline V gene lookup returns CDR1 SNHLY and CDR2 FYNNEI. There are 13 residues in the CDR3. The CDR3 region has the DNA TGTGCCAGCAGACCCGGACAGTACAATGAGCAGTTCTTC. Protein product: CASRPGQYNEQFF.

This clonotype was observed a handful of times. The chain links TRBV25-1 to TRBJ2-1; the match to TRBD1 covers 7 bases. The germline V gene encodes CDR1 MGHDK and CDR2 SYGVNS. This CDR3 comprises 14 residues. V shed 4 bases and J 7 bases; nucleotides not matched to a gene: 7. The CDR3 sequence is CASSGRGGWNEQFF. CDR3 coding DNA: TGTGCCAGCAGTGGGAGAGGGGGCTGGAATGAGCAGTTCTTC.

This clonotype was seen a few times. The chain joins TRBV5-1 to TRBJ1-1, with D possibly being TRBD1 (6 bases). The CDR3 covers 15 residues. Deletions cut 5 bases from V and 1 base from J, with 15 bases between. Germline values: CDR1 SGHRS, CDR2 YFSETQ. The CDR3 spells CASRRTTGSNTEAFF. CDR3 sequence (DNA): TGCGCCAGCAGACGTACGACAGGCTCGAACACTGAAGCTTTCTTT.

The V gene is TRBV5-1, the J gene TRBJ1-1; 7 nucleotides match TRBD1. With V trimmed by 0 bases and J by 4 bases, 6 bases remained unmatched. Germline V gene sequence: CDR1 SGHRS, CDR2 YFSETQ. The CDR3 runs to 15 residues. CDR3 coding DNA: TGCGCCAGCAGCTTGGGTAGGGCAGGGGGCACTGAAGCTTTCTTT. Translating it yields CASSLGRAGGTEAFF.

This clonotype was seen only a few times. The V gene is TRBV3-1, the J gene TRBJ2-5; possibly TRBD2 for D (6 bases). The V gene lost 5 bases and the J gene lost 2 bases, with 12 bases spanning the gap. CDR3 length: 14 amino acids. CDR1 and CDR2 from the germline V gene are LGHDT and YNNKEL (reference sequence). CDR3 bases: TGTGCCAGCAGCAAACGCGGGGATCAAGAGACCCAGTACTTC. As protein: CASSKRGDQETQYF.

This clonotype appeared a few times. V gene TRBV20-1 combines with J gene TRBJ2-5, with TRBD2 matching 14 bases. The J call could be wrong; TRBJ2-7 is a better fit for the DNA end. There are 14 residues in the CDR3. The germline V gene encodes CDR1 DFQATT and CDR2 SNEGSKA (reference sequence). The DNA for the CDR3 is TGCAGTGCACACCCGGGACTAGCGGGAGACGAGCAGTACTTC. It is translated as CSAHPGLAGDEQYF.

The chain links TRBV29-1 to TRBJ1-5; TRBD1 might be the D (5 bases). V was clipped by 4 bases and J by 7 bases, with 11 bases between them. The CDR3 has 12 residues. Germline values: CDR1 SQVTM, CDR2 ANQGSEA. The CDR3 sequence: CSVADGAQPQHF. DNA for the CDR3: TGCAGCGTTGCGGATGGGGCCCAGCCCCAGCATTTT.

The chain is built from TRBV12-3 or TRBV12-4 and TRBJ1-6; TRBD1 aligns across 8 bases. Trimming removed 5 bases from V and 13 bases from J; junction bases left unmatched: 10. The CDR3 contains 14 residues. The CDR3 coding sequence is TGTGCCAGCAGTCCCCCTGGACAGGGCGGTCCCCTCCACTTT. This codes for CASSPPGQGGPLHF.

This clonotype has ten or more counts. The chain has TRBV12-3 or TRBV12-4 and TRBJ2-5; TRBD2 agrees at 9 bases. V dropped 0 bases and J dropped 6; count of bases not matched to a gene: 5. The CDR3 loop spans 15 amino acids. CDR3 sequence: CASSLAGSGGKTQYF. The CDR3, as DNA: TGTGCCAGCAGTTTAGCCGGCAGCGGGGGGAAGACCCAGTACTTC.